The clone carrying this TCR beta chain was seen just once. Methods used by the authors: Reference gene primer amplification in the assay estimated nucleated cell counts. Using immunoSEQ multiplex PCR, the repertoire was profiled, and TCRdb retains in-frame clones only, with some absent. The V and J calls and clone size come from that table; D and trimming were worked out from the DNA. The sample has 50,000 to 75,000 clones, roughly three quarters seen once. The sample originates from a study of blood T cell repertoires in COVID-19. The overall study: Collection of acute and convalescent COVID-19 samples took place in the United States, Italy and Spain. Sources were T cells, B-cell-depleted T cells, or PBMCs; the material itself was cDNA or gDNA.

The CDR3 is made up of 16 amino acids. CDR1 is SGHRS and CDR2 is YFSETQ in the germline V gene. V lost 4 bases and J lost 6, with 20 bases in between. Material: peripheral blood. The receptor was isolated from a woman aged 80 or older with acute or convalescent COVID-19. The chain carries TRBV5-1 and TRBJ2-1; no clear D. The CDR3 nucleotides read TGCGCCAGCAGCCCAGACACCACCCTCTCCGGCAATGAGCAGTTCTTC. Its translation: CASSPDTTLSGNEQFF. Full variable domain (outside the CDR3, taken from reference TRBV5-1 and TRBJ2-1): KAGVTQTPRYLIKTRGQQVTLSCSPISGHRSVSWYQQTPGQGLQFLFEYFSETQRNKGNFPGRFSGRQFSNSRSEMNVSTLELGDSALYLCASSPDTTLSGNEQFFGPGTRLTVL.